This T cell receptor (beta chain) came from a study of blood T cell repertoires in COVID-19. The protocol was immunoSEQ multiplex PCR, while the TCRdb copy is restricted to in-frame clones and leaves out a portion. The data contain some 85,000 clones, 65% to 80% of them seen just once; the ten biggest clones take up around 21%. CDR1 and CDR2 (germline): KGHDR, SFDVKD. This CDR3 has 16 residues. V was pared by 5 bases and J by 3 bases, with 6 bases of the junction left unmatched. Sequenced sample: peripheral blood. The receptor comes from an elderly woman with active or convalescent COVID-19. The chain couples TRBV24-1 to TRBJ2-5, with 12 bases matching TRBD1. CDR3 amino acids: CATSAGDRGQEETQYF. The CDR3 DNA is TGTGCCACCAGTGCCGGGGACAGGGGGCAGGAAGAGACCCAGTACTTC.